This paragraph covers one TCR beta chain sequence. Its antigen is unknown. The data stem from a study of cytomegalovirus exposure and HLA in healthy donors. Across the study: It was reported in a later analysis that the same platform had been used for the approximately 110 validation repertoires as for the 666 first-cohort repertoires. General study results and limits: In vitro testing confirmed a few CMV-associated chains as specific for CMV antigens. In a later analysis, first-cohort TCR clusters were found to tend to co-occur in the 130 or so validation repertoires.

Separation from the approximately 670-subject first cohort characterized the roughly 130-subject validation cohort, to which the donors belonged. Here immunoSEQ multiplex PCR was the method, and the copy in TCRdb shows in-frame clones only, minus some. This sample has 76,000 or so clones, with roughly 95% found just once. Germline CDR1 is MDHEN and CDR2 is SYDVKM. This CDR3 has 13 residues. V was cut by 4 bases and J by 8 bases, with 14 bases left in between. This sequence joins TRBV28 and TRBJ1-2; tentative D call: TRBD1 (5 bases). Sequencing was carried out using PBMCs. The TCR sequence derives from a woman under 30 in good health and CMV-seropositive. CDR3 loop: CASSSRVPLGYTF. The CDR3 DNA follows: TGTGCCAGCAGTTCCAGGGTGCCTTTAGGCTACACCTTC.